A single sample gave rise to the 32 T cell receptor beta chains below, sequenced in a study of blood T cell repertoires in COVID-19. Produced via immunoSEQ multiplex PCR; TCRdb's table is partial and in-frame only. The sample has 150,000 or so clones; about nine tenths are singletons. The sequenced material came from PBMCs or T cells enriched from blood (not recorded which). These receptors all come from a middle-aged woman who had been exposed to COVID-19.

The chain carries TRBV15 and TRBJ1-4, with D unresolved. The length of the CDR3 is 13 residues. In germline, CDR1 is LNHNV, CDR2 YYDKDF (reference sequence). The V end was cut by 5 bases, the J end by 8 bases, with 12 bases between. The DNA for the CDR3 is TGTGCCACCAGCTTGGAGGAATACGAAAAACTGTTTTTT. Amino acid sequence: CATSLEEYEKLFF.

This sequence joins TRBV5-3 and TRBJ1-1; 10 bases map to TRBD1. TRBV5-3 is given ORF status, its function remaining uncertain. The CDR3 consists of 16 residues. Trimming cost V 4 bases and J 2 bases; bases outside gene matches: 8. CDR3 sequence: CARSRDRGIGNTEAFF. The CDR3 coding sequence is TGTGCCAGAAGCAGGGACAGGGGTATCGGAAACACTGAAGCTTTCTTT.

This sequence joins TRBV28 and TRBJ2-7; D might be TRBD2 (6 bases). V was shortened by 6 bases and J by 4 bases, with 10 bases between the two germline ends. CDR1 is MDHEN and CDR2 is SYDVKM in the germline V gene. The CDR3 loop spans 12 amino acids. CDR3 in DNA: TGTGCCAGCAGCCTCGGAGGGTACGAGCAGTACTTC. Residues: CASSLGGYEQYF.

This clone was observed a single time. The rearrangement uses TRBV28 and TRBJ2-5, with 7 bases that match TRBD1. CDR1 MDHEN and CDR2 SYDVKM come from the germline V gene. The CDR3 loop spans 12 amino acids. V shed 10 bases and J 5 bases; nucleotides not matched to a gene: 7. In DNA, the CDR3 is TGTGCCACGACAGGGATAGGGGAGACCCAGTACTTC. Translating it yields CATTGIGETQYF.

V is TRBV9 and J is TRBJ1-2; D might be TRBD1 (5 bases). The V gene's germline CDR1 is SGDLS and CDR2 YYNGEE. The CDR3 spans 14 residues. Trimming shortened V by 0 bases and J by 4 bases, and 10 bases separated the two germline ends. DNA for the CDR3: TGTGCCAGCAGCGTAGAGCAGGGACTCTATGGCTACACCTTC. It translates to CASSVEQGLYGYTF.

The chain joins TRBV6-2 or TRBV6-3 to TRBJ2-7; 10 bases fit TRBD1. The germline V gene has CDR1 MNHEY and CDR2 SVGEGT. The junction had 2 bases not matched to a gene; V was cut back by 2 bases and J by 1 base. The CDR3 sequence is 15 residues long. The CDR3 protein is CASSYQDRGSYEQYF. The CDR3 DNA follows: TGTGCCAGCAGTTACCAGGACAGGGGGTCCTACGAGCAGTACTTC.

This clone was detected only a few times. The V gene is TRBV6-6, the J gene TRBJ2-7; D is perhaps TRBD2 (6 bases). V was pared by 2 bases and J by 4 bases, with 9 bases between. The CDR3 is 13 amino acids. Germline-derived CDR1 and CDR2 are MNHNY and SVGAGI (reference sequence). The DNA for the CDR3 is TGTGCCAGCAGTTACGGGGACTCTTACGAGCAGTACTTC. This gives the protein CASSYGDSYEQYF.

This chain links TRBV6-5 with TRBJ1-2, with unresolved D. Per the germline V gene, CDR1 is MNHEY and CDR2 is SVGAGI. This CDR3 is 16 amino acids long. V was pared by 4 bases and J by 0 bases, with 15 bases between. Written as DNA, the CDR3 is TGTGCCAGCAGTTCCGATCCTTCGGGGACTAACTATGGCTACACCTTC. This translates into CASSSDPSGTNYGYTF.

The CDR3 DNA follows: TGTGCCAGGAAGTCCAGGGGGACCTACGAGCAGTACTTC. As protein: CARKSRGTYEQYF. The rearrangement joins TRBV28 to TRBJ2-7, with TRBD1 identical over 7 bases. The CDR3 has 13 residues. Germline V lookup: CDR1 MDHEN, CDR2 SYDVKM. V shed 9 bases, J shed 2 bases, and the junction held 7 bases outside the gene matches. Based on the CDR3 plus reference TRBV28 and TRBJ2-7, the full variable domain is DVKVTQSSRYLVKRTGEKVFLECVQDMDHENMFWYRQDPGLGLRLIYFSYDVKMKEKGDIPEGYSVSREKKERFSLILESASTNQTSMYLCARKSRGTYEQYFGPGTRLTVT.

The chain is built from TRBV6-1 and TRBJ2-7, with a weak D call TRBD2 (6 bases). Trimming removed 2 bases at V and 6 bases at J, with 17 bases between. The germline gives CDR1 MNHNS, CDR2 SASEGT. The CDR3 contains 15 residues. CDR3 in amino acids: CASSELGGPQGEQYF. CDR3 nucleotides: TGTGCCAGCAGTGAATTGGGGGGACCCCAAGGCGAGCAGTACTTC.

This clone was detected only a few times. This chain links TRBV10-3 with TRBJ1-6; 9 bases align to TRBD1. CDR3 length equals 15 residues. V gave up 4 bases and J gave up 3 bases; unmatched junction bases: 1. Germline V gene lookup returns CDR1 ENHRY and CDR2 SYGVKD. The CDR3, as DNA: TGTGCCATCAGTGGGGGACAGGGCTATAATTCACCCCTCCACTTT. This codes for CAISGGQGYNSPLHF.

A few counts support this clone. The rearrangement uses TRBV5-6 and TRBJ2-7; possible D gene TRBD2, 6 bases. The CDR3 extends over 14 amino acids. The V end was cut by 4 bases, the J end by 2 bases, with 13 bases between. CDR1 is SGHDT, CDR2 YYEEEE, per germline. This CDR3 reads CASSPRGRPYEQYF. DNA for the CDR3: TGTGCCAGCAGCCCACGGGGGAGACCCTACGAGCAGTACTTC. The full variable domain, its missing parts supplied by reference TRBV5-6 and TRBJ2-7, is DAGVTQSPTHLIKTRGQQVTLRCSPKSGHDTVSWYQQALGQGPQFIFQYYEEEERQRGNFPDRFSGHQFPNYSSELNVNALLLGDSALYLCASSPRGRPYEQYFGPGTRLTVT.

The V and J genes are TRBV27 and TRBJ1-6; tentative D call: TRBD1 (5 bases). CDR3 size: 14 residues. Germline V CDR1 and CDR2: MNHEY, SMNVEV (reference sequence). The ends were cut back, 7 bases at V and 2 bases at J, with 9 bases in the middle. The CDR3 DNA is TGTGCCAGCACCGAGACAGCCTATAATTCACCCCTCCACTTT. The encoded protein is CASTETAYNSPLHF.

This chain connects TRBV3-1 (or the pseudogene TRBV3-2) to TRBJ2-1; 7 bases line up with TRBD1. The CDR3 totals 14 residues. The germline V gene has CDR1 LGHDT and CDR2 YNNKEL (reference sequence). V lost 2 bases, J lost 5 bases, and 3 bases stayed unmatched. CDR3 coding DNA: TGTGCCAGCAGCCAAAGTCAGGGGGACAATGAGCAGTTCTTC. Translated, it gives CASSQSQGDNEQFF.

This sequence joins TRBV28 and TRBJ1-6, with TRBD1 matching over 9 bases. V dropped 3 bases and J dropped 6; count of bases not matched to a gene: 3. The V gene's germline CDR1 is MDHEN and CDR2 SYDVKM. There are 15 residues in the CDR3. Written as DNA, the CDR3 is TGTGCCAGCAGTTTTAGGGGACAGGGTAATTCACCCCTCCACTTT. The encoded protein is CASSFRGQGNSPLHF.

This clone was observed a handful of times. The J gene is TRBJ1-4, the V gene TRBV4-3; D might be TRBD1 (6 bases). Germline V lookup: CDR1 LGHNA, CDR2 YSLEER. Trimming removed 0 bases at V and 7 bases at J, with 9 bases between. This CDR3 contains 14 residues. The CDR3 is CASSQEDSSEKLFF. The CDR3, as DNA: TGCGCCAGCAGCCAAGAGGACAGCTCTGAAAAACTGTTTTTT.

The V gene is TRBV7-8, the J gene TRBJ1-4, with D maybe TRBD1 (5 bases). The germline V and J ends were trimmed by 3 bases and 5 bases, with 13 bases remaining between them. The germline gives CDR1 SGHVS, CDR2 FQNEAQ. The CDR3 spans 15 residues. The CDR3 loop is CASSLDTFGNEKLFF. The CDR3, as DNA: TGTGCCAGCAGCTTGGACACCTTCGGAAATGAAAAACTGTTTTTT.

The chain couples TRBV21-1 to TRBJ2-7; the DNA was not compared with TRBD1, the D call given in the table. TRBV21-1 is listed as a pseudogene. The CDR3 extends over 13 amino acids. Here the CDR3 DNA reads TGTGCCAGCGGGTCGACAGGGTTGGACGAGCAGTACTTC. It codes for CASGSTGLDEQYF.

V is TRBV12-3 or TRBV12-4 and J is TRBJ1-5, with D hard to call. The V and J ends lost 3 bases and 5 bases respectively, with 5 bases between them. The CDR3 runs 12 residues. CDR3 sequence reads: CASSFSDQPQHF. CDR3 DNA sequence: TGTGCCAGCAGTTTTTCAGATCAGCCCCAGCATTTT.

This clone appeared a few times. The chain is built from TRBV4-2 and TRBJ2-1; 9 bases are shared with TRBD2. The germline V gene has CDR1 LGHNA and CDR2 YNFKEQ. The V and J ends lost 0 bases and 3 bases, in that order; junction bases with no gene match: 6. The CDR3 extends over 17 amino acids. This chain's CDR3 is CASSQEHGTSIYNEQFF. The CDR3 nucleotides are TGTGCCAGCAGCCAAGAGCACGGGACTAGCATCTACAATGAGCAGTTCTTC.

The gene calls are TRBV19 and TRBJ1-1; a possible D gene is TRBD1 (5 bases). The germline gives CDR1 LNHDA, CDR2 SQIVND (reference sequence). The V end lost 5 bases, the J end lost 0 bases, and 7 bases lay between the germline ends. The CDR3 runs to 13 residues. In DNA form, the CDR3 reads TGTGCCAGTAGTGACAGAATGAACACTGAAGCTTTCTTT. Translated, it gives CASSDRMNTEAFF.

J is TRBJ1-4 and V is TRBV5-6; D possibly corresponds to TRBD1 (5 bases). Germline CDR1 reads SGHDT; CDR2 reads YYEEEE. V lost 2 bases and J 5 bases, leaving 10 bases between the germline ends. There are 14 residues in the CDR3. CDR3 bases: TGTGCCAGCAGCTTTTGGAGGGGCAATGAAAAACTGTTTTTT. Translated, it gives CASSFWRGNEKLFF. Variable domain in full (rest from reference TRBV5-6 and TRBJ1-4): DAGVTQSPTHLIKTRGQQVTLRCSPKSGHDTVSWYQQALGQGPQFIFQYYEEEERQRGNFPDRFSGHQFPNYSSELNVNALLLGDSALYLCASSFWRGNEKLFFGSGTQLSVL.

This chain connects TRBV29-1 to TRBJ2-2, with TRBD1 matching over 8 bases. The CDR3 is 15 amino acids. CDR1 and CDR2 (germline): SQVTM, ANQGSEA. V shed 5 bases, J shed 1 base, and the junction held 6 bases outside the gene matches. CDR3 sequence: CSVPRQGRNTGELFF. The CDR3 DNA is TGCAGCGTTCCTCGACAGGGGCGGAACACCGGGGAGCTGTTTTTT.

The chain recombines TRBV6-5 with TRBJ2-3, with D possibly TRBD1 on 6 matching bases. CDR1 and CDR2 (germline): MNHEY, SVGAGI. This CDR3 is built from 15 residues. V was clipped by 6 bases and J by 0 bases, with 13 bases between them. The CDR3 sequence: CASRRQARSTDTQYF. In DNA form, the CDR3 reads TGTGCCAGCAGAAGACAGGCCCGAAGCACAGATACGCAGTATTTT.

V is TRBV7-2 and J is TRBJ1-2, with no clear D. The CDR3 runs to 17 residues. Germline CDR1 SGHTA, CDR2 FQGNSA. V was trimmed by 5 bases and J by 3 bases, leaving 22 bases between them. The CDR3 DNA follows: TGTGCCAGCAGCGAGCGAGGGAGCGAAATAATTCACTATGGCTACACCTTC. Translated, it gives CASSERGSEIIHYGYTF.

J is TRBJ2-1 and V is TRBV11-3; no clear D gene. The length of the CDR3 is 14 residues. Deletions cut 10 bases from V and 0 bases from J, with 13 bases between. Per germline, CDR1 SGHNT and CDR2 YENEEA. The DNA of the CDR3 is TGTGCCATCCCATTCCGGAGCTCCTACAATGAGCAGTTCTTC. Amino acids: CAIPFRSSYNEQFF.

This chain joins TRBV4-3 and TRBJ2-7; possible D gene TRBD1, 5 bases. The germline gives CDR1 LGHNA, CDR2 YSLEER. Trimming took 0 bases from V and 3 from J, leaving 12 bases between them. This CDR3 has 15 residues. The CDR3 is CASSQESGHNYEQYF. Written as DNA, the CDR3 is TGCGCCAGCAGCCAAGAATCCGGACATAACTACGAGCAGTACTTC.

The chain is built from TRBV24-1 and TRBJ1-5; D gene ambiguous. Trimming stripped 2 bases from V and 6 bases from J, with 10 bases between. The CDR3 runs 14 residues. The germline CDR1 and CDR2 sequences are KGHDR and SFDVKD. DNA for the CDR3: TGTGCCACCAGTGATTACGCAGAACGTCAGCCCCAGCATTTT. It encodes CATSDYAERQPQHF.

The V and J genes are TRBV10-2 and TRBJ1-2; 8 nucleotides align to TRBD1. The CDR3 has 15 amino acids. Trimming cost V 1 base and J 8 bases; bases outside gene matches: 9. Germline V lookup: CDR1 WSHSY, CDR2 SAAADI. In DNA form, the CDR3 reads TGCGCCAGCAGTGAGTTGAGGACAGGGAGGAACGGCTACACCTTC. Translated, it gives CASSELRTGRNGYTF.

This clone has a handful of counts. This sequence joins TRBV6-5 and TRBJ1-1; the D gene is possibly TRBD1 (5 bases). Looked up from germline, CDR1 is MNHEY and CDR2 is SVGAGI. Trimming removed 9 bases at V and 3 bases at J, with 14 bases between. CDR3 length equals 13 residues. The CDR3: CASRLTVYTEAFF. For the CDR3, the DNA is TGTGCCAGTCGCTTGACAGTTTACACTGAAGCTTTCTTT.

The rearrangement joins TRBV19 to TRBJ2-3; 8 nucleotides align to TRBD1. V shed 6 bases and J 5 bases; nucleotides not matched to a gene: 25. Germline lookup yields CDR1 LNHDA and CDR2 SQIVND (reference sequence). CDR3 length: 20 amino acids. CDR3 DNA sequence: TGTGCCAGTAGCCACCGACAGGGGCGAGGCAAGGGGGGCGGCCAAGATACGCAGTATTTT. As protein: CASSHRQGRGKGGGQDTQYF.

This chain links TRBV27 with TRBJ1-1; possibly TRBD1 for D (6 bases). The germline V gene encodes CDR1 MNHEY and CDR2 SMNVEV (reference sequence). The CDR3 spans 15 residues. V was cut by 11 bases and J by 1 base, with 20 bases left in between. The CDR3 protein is CAARRLRQENTEAFF. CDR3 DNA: TGTGCCGCTAGGAGACTACGACAGGAGAACACTGAAGCTTTCTTT.